A selection of T cell receptor beta chains follows, all from one sample in a study of control samples from healthy donors and cancer patients. Clones were read by immunoSEQ multiplex PCR, and TCRdb kept only the in-frame ones, dropping some. The sample lists around 200,000 clones, 90% to 95% occurring once. Sequenced material: blood. These receptors were collected from a man aged 18 to 29 in good health. The CDR3 runs from the conserved cysteine through the conserved F or W. D genes are given only for firm matches. Some rows mark clone size as missing; the rest say once, few, many or name a class of expanded clone.

d_gene	abundance	v_gene	j_gene	CDR3aa	CDR3nt
.	.	TRBV18	TRBJ1-1	CASSPLRGQKNTEAFF	TGTGCCAGCTCACCCCTGAGAGGACAGAAGAACACTGAAGCTTTCTTT
TRBD2	.	TRBV2	TRBJ2-3	CASSEEAGGLHF	TGTGCCAGCAGTGAAGAAGCGGGGGGGCTGCATTTT
TRBD1	.	TRBV7-9	TRBJ1-1	CASSLDRGTEAFF	TGTGCCAGCAGCTTAGACAGGGGGACTGAAGCTTTCTTT
TRBD1	.	TRBV5-6	TRBJ1-6	CASSLWPGQGEYNSPLHF	TGTGCCAGCAGCTTGTGGCCGGGACAGGGGGAATATAATTCACCCCTCCACTTT
TRBD1	.	TRBV4-1	TRBJ2-7	CASSQQQGREQYF	TGCGCCAGCAGCCAGCAACAGGGGCGGGAGCAGTACTTC
TRBD1	.	TRBV5-1	TRBJ2-1	CASRQGVLQFF	TGCGCCAGCAGACAGGGGGTATTGCAGTTCTTC
.	.	TRBV2	TRBJ1-5	CASSADRYSNQPQHF	TGTGCCAGCAGTGCCGACAGGTATAGCAATCAGCCCCAGCATTTT
.	.	TRBV7-8	TRBJ1-1	CASSPIWGSNTEAFF	TGTGCCAGCAGCCCGATATGGGGCTCGAACACTGAAGCTTTCTTT
TRBD2	.	TRBV5-8	TRBJ2-2	CASSPGLAGAYTGELFF	TGTGCCAGCAGCCCTGGACTAGCGGGGGCCTACACCGGGGAGCTGTTTTTT
TRBD1	once	TRBV5-1	TRBJ1-1	CASSLRTGVSGTEAFF	TGCGCCAGCAGCTTGAGGACAGGGGTATCAGGGACTGAAGCTTTCTTT
.	.	TRBV18	TRBJ1-1	CASSLDSFGGNTEAFF	TGTGCCAGCTCCCTAGACAGTTTTGGAGGGAACACTGAAGCTTTCTTT
.	.	TRBV28	TRBJ2-3	CASSFVDLGTPTRDTQYF	TGTGCCAGCAGTTTCGTCGACTTAGGGACACCGACGCGAGATACGCAGTATTTT
TRBD2	.	TRBV7-3	TRBJ2-1	CASSLDRGAYNEQFF	TGTGCCAGCAGCCTAGATCGGGGGGCCTACAATGAGCAGTTCTTC
TRBD1	.	TRBV14	TRBJ1-2	CASSHYRGLGGYTF	TGTGCCAGCAGCCACTACAGGGGTCTAGGTGGCTACACCTTC
TRBD1	.	TRBV6-5	TRBJ1-6	CASSSPDRGYSPLHF	TGTGCCAGCAGTTCCCCGGACAGGGGTTATTCACCCCTCCACTTT
.	.	TRBV7-2	TRBJ2-7	CASSLTGRNSYEQYF	TGTGCCAGCAGCTTAACAGGGAGGAATTCCTACGAGCAGTACTTC
.	.	TRBV5-1	TRBJ2-3	CASSLIADTDTQYF	TGCGCCAGCAGCTTGATCGCAGATACAGATACGCAGTATTTT
.	.	TRBV3-1/TRBV3-2	TRBJ2-3	CASSPLMGSSTDTQYF	TGTGCCAGCAGTCCCCTGATGGGTTCTAGCACAGATACGCAGTATTTT
.	.	TRBV18	TRBJ2-3	CASSPRMLQGIDTDTQYF	TGTGCCAGCTCACCCCGGATGTTACAGGGCATCGACACAGATACGCAGTATTTT
.	.	TRBV7-9	TRBJ1-3	CASSLEYSGNTIYF	TGTGCCAGCAGCTTAGAGTACTCTGGAAACACCATATATTTT
.	.	TRBV2	TRBJ2-7	CASNRDRGYEQYF	TGTGCCAGCAACAGGGATCGCGGCTACGAGCAGTACTTC
.	.	TRBV5-1	TRBJ1-2	CASSLEQGYYGYTF	TGCGCCAGCAGCTTGGAACAGGGCTACTATGGCTACACCTTC
.	once	TRBV2	TRBJ1-2	CASTTGYGYTF	TGTGCCAGCACAACAGGGTACGGCTACACCTTC
.	.	TRBV5-1	TRBJ2-3	CASSSGDSTDTQYF	TGCGCCAGCAGTTCCGGGGATAGCACAGATACGCAGTATTTT
.	.	TRBV21-1	TRBJ1-5	CASSKGGGRSNQPQHF	TGTGCCAGCAGCAAAGGGGGGGGAAGGAGCAATCAGCCCCAGCATTTT
.	.	TRBV3-1/TRBV3-2	TRBJ2-1	CASSQVIGGEQFF	TGTGCCAGCAGCCAAGTCATAGGGGGTGAGCAGTTCTTC
TRBD1	.	TRBV28	TRBJ1-2	CASSKTGTARMSYGYTF	TGTGCCAGCAGCAAAACCGGGACAGCTCGAATGTCCTATGGCTACACCTTC
TRBD1	.	TRBV2	TRBJ2-3	CASRGDRGTDTQYF	TGTGCCAGCAGAGGGGACAGAGGCACAGATACGCAGTATTTT
.	.	TRBV4-1	TRBJ2-2	CASSHRVLAENTGELFF	TGCGCCAGCAGCCATAGGGTATTAGCGGAGAACACCGGGGAGCTGTTTTTT
TRBD2	.	TRBV5-4	TRBJ2-3	CASSSRTSGGGFTDTQYF	TGTGCCAGCAGCTCCCGGACTAGCGGGGGAGGATTCACAGATACGCAGTATTTT
.	.	TRBV10-3	TRBJ2-7	CAISESRGASYEQYF	TGTGCCATCAGTGAGTCGAGGGGGGCGTCCTACGAGCAGTACTTC
.	.	TRBV7-2	TRBJ1-1	CASSLDRDLNTEAFF	TGTGCCAGCAGCTTAGATCGGGATTTGAACACTGAAGCTTTCTTT
TRBD1	.	TRBV6-5	TRBJ2-2	CASHPPGTGTGELFF	TGTGCCAGCCACCCCCCCGGGACAGGGACCGGGGAGCTGTTTTTT
TRBD1	.	TRBV18	TRBJ1-1	CASSLNRDRVGTEAFF	TGTGCCAGCTCACTAAACCGGGACAGGGTAGGGACTGAAGCTTTCTTT
.	.	TRBV6-1	TRBJ1-5	CASSEAEHRPQHF	TGTGCCAGCAGTGAAGCTGAGCATAGGCCCCAGCATTTT